This entry is about one T cell receptor (beta chain). Its target is unknown. V shed 4 bases and J shed 1 base, with 11 bases lying between them. In germline, CDR1 is SGHRS, CDR2 YFSETQ. This CDR3 contains 14 residues. This table comes from immunoSEQ multiplex PCR, and its TCRdb copy is limited to in-frame clones, with some not included. The data contain nearly 95,000 clones, roughly 91% of them singletons. The data stem from a study of graft-versus-host responses after intestinal transplantation. About the research overall: Recipients had transplants, and these were multivisceral, liver-intestinal, or isolated intestinal. General study points: Early post-transplant HvG declines tracked with peak circulating GvH clone levels. Analysis identified GvH clones in recipient marrow, with some appearing first in ileum or blood. Within the allografts of patients who had graft-donor T cell macrochimerism, graft-versus-host to host-versus-graft clonal ratios were high.

This chain connects TRBV5-1 to TRBJ1-1; D is undetermined. This sample comprised unstimulated CD8+ T cells sorted from spleen or lymph node cells, obtained before intestinal transplant. This clonotype was sampled from a human donor who received an intestinal transplant. The CDR3 here is CASSPRVWNTEAFF. CDR3 nucleotide sequence: TGCGCCAGCAGCCCGAGGGTGTGGAACACTGAAGCTTTCTTT.